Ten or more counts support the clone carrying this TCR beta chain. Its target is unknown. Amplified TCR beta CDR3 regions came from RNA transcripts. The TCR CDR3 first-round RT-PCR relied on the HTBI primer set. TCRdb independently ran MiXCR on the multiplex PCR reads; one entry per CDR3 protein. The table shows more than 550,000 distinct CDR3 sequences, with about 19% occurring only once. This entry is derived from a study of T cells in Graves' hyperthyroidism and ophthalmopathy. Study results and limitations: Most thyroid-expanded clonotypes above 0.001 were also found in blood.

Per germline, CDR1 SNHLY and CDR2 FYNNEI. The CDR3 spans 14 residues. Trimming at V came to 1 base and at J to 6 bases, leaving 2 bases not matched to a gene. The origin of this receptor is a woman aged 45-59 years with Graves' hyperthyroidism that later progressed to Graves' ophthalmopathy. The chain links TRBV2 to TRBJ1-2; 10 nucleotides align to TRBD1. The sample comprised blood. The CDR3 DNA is TGTGCCAGCAGTGAAGGGGACAGGGGCCATGGCTACACCTTC. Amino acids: CASSEGDRGHGYTF.